These 30 T cell receptor beta chains share one sample of origin, sequenced in a study of long-term antiretroviral therapy in people with HIV. They ran version v3.0 of the immunoSEQ assay at survey level. TCRdb's copy holds only in-frame clones and misses some; the assay was immunoSEQ multiplex PCR. The sample consists of about 11,000 clones, approximately 78% of them appearing once. The starting material was unsorted PBMCs, obtained 1.2 years after starting antiretroviral therapy. These receptors all come from a man aged 35 to 55 with HIV.

V and J are TRBV4-1 and TRBJ2-1, with D possibly TRBD2 on 5 matching bases. The CDR3 has 16 amino acids. CDR1 is MGHRA and CDR2 is YSYEKL in the germline V gene. V was shortened by 1 base and J by 9 bases, with 19 bases between the two germline ends. The CDR3 sequence is CASSQAEDSLLGEQFF. CDR3 bases: TGCGCCAGCAGCCAAGCGGAGGACTCGCTGCTGGGTGAGCAGTTCTTC.

In nucleotides, the CDR3 is TGTGCCAGCAGTTTATCCCAGGTTAACTATGGCTACACCTTC. The encoded protein is CASSLSQVNYGYTF. The J gene is TRBJ1-2, the V gene TRBV28, with D unresolved. Germline CDR1 and CDR2: MDHEN and SYDVKM. Deletions cut 1 base from V and 1 base from J, with 7 bases between. This CDR3 contains 14 residues.

This clone was seen a single time. The rearrangement uses TRBV2 and TRBJ2-7, with 7 bases that match TRBD1. J lost 0 bases, V lost 10 bases, and 9 bases had no gene match. Germline CDR1 is SNHLY and CDR2 is FYNNEI. This CDR3 region has 14 residues. The CDR3 loop is CATTDRINSYEQYF. CDR3 DNA: TGTGCCACTACGGACAGGATCAACTCCTACGAGCAGTACTTC.

This chain connects TRBV4-1 to TRBJ2-3; TRBD2 matches at 8 bases. Germline lookup yields CDR1 MGHRA and CDR2 YSYEKL. There are 16 residues in the CDR3. Trimming cost V 0 bases and J 1 base; bases outside gene matches: 3. Here the CDR3 reads CASSQDTSGGTDTQYF. DNA of the CDR3: TGCGCCAGCAGCCAAGACACTAGCGGAGGCACAGATACGCAGTATTTT.

The chain employs TRBV30 and TRBJ1-4; D is perhaps TRBD1 (6 bases). Germline V gene data show CDR1 as GTSNPN and CDR2 as SVGIG (reference sequence). V was cut by 7 bases and J by 7 bases, with 19 bases left in between. The CDR3 is 14 amino acids. The CDR3 region is CASRQAESFEKLFF. Written as DNA, the CDR3 is TGTGCCTCCCGACAGGCCGAAAGCTTTGAAAAACTGTTTTTT.

The chain is built from TRBV10-2 and TRBJ2-7, with TRBD1 matching over 9 bases. The V segment lost 11 bases and the J segment 3 bases; nucleotides outside the gene matches: 5. There are 12 residues in the CDR3. In germline, CDR1 is WSHSY, CDR2 SAAADI. CDR3 coding DNA: TGCGCCGCCGGACAGGGGAACTACGAGCAGTACTTC. Protein product: CAAGQGNYEQYF.

V usage is TRBV2 and J usage is TRBJ2-5; 8 positions agree with TRBD1. Germline V gene sequence: CDR1 SNHLY, CDR2 FYNNEI. V trimming: 5 bases; J trimming: 4 bases; junction bases outside the gene matches: 6. There are 14 residues in the CDR3. CDR3 bases: TGTGCCAGCAGTCCTGACAGGGGCGGAGAGACCCAGTACTTC. Translation: CASSPDRGGETQYF.

This sequence joins TRBV4-1 and TRBJ2-1; 11 nucleotides agree with TRBD2. The length of the CDR3 is 17 residues. The germline V gene encodes CDR1 MGHRA and CDR2 YSYEKL. The V and J ends lost 4 bases and 7 bases, in that order; junction bases with no gene match: 12. Written as DNA, the CDR3 is TGCGCCAGCAGCCTCGACGATTTAGCGGGGGGGAGGAATGAGCAGTTCTTC. This translates into CASSLDDLAGGRNEQFF.

This clone was seen more than once but under ten times. This same CDR3 is encoded by further DNA sequences in the sample. The CDR3 spells CASSLREGSNTGELFF. CDR3 nucleotides: TGTGCCAGCAGCTTGAGAGAGGGATCGAACACCGGGGAGCTGTTTTTT. This chain connects TRBV7-8 to TRBJ2-2, with D perhaps matching TRBD2 (5 bases). Germline loops: CDR1 SGHVS, CDR2 FQNEAQ. Trimming pared 3 bases from V and 0 bases from J, leaving 11 bases between. The length of the CDR3 is 16 residues. The full variable domain, its missing parts supplied by reference TRBV7-8 and TRBJ2-2, is GAGVSQSPRYKVAKRGQDVALRCDPISGHVSLFWYQQALGQGPEFLTYFQNEAQLDKSGLPSDRFFAERPEGSVSTLKIQRTQQEDSAVYLCASSLREGSNTGELFFGEGSRLTVL.

CDR3 amino acids: CASSERVLDGYTF. CDR3 coding DNA: TGTGCCAGCAGTGAAAGGGTATTAGATGGCTACACCTTC. The rearrangement joins TRBV6-1 to TRBJ1-2, with D unclear. The CDR3 length is 13 residues. The V end was cut by 2 bases, the J end by 6 bases, with 10 bases between. The V gene's germline CDR1 is MNHNS and CDR2 SASEGT.

The chain couples TRBV19 to TRBJ2-1; 10 bases are shared with TRBD2. The germline gives CDR1 LNHDA, CDR2 SQIVND (reference sequence). This CDR3 contains 15 residues. V was pared by 3 bases and J by 7 bases, with 6 bases of the junction left unmatched. Written as DNA, the CDR3 is TGTGCCAGTAGTATTATAAGCGGGGGGGCGAATGAGCAGTTCTTC. The encoded protein is CASSIISGGANEQFF. The full variable domain, completed using reference TRBV19 and TRBJ2-1, is DGGITQSPKYLFRKEGQNVTLSCEQNLNHDAMYWYRQDPGQGLRLIYYSQIVNDFQKGDIAEGYSVSREKKESFPLTVTSAQKNPTAFYLCASSIISGGANEQFFGPGTRLTVL.

The J gene is TRBJ2-1, the V gene TRBV4-3, with D unclear. The CDR3 consists of 16 residues. V dropped 0 bases and J dropped 8 bases, with 17 bases sitting between them. Germline V gene data show CDR1 as LGHNA and CDR2 as YSLEER. The CDR3 loop is CASSQDENYLRHEQFF. The CDR3 DNA reads as TGCGCCAGCAGCCAAGACGAAAACTATCTTCGTCATGAGCAGTTCTTC.

The J gene is TRBJ2-2, the V gene TRBV29-1; 8 positions match TRBD1. With V trimmed by 5 bases and J by 6 bases, 8 bases remained unmatched. Germline lookup yields CDR1 SQVTM and CDR2 ANQGSEA. The CDR3 covers 14 residues. The CDR3: CSVFWTGSPGELFF. DNA of the CDR3: TGCAGCGTTTTTTGGACAGGGTCCCCCGGGGAGCTGTTTTTT.

V is TRBV14 and J is TRBJ1-6; D not resolved. The CDR3 is 15 residues long. The ends were cut back, 1 base at V and 5 bases at J, with 9 bases in the middle. The germline CDR1 and CDR2 sequences are SGHDN and FVKESK. CDR3 sequence reads: CASSQAGFDNSPLHF. CDR3 DNA sequence: TGTGCCAGCAGCCAAGCAGGATTCGATAATTCACCCCTCCACTTT.

There are a few counts of this clone. The chain is built from TRBV10-1 and TRBJ2-2, with D hard to call. Looked up from germline, CDR1 is WNHNN and CDR2 is SYGVQD (reference sequence). V shed 5 bases and J shed 7 bases, with 14 bases lying between them. This CDR3 is built from 14 residues. This CDR3 is CASSPFRAHGELFF. The CDR3, as DNA: TGCGCCAGCAGTCCTTTCCGGGCCCACGGGGAGCTGTTTTTT.

This chain connects TRBV14 to TRBJ2-3; D assignment may be TRBD1 or TRBD2 (5 bases each). CDR1 and CDR2 (germline): SGHDN, FVKESK. Trimming stripped 4 bases from V and 4 bases from J, with 24 bases between. The length of the CDR3 is 18 residues. The CDR3: CASSPGLPGRWGPDTQYF. DNA of the CDR3: TGTGCCAGCAGCCCCGGACTCCCGGGACGGTGGGGCCCAGATACGCAGTATTTT.

The chain combines TRBV15 with TRBJ1-1; D might be TRBD1 (5 bases). Trimming stripped 6 bases from V and 7 bases from J, with 18 bases between. The germline V gene encodes CDR1 LNHNV and CDR2 YYDKDF (reference sequence). The CDR3 loop spans 14 amino acids. The chain's CDR3 is CATRDTADLDEAFF. In DNA form, the CDR3 reads TGTGCCACCAGGGACACGGCGGACCTAGATGAAGCTTTCTTT.

The chain has TRBV5-4 and TRBJ2-3; TRBD2 matches 12 bases. The germline CDR1 and CDR2 sequences are SGHNT and YYREEE (reference sequence). CDR3 size: 15 residues. With 4 bases clipped from V and 6 bases from J, the junction kept 6 bases outside the gene matches. The CDR3 loop reads CASSRPGTSGDTQYF. CDR3 DNA sequence: TGTGCCAGCAGCCGTCCCGGGACTAGCGGGGATACGCAGTATTTT.

The chain is built from TRBV5-4 and TRBJ2-4; the match to TRBD1 covers 12 bases. The germline V gene has CDR1 SGHNT and CDR2 YYREEE (reference sequence). J was trimmed by 0 bases and V by 5 bases; bases with no gene match: 9. The CDR3 spans 18 residues. CDR3 nucleotide sequence: TGTGCCAGCAGTTCCGGGACAGGGGGCGTACTAGCCAAAAACATTCAGTACTTC. Encoded protein: CASSSGTGGVLAKNIQYF.

The V and J genes are TRBV5-1 and TRBJ2-3; possible D gene TRBD2, 6 bases. CDR1 SGHRS and CDR2 YFSETQ come from the germline V gene. This CDR3 is 16 amino acids long. With 1 base removed from V and 0 bases from J, the gap between germline ends came to 12 bases. The CDR3 DNA is TGCGCCAGCAGCTTGAACGGGCGGGGAAGCACAGATACGCAGTATTTT. This sequence encodes CASSLNGRGSTDTQYF.

V usage is TRBV10-1 and J usage is TRBJ1-6; no clear D. This CDR3 has 13 amino acids. Deletions cut 8 bases from V and 7 bases from J, with 12 bases between. Germline V lookup: CDR1 WNHNN, CDR2 SYGVQD (reference sequence). CDR3 in amino acids: CASSWTANSPLHF. CDR3 coding DNA: TGCGCCAGCTCCTGGACGGCGAATTCACCCCTCCACTTT.

As concerns this clone: Sequence at one end of the junction differs from germline and may be a read error. The V gene is TRBV9, the J gene TRBJ1-5; 10 bases fit TRBD1. The CDR3 has 16 residues. Per the germline V gene, CDR1 is SGDLS and CDR2 is YYNGEE. The CDR3 loop reads CASSAGPGQGNQPQHF. CDR3 DNA: TGTGCCAGCAGCGCGGGACCGGGACAGGGGAATCAACCCCAGCATTTT.

The rearrangement joins TRBV7-2 to TRBJ1-1; the D gene is possibly TRBD1 (6 bases). V lost 5 bases and J 7 bases, leaving 14 bases between the germline ends. The CDR3 runs to 13 residues. Germline lookup yields CDR1 SGHTA and CDR2 FQGNSA. The CDR3 DNA follows: TGTGCCAGCAGCCTCATACAGGGTGTTGAAGCTTTCTTT. This encodes CASSLIQGVEAFF.

This chain joins TRBV19 and TRBJ1-1, with 7 bases matching TRBD1. V shed 5 bases, J shed 2 bases, and the junction held 5 bases outside the gene matches. This CDR3 spans 14 amino acids. Germline V gene sequence: CDR1 LNHDA, CDR2 SQIVND (reference sequence). Here the CDR3 DNA reads TGTGCCAGTAGTGACAGGGAGGCTAACACTGAAGCTTTCTTT. Its translation: CASSDREANTEAFF.

The gene calls are TRBV5-4 and TRBJ2-6; 7 positions match TRBD1. V lost 4 bases and J lost 0; bases outside the gene matches: 10. CDR3 length: 18 amino acids. Germline V gene sequence: CDR1 SGHNT, CDR2 YYREEE (reference sequence). In DNA form, the CDR3 reads TGTGCCAGCAGCGCGGGTGGGGCAGGGGGCTCTGGGGCCAACGTCCTGACTTTC. It codes for CASSAGGAGGSGANVLTF.

The rearrangement uses TRBV28 and TRBJ1-2; weak D call: TRBD1 (6 bases). Trimming pared 0 bases from V and 0 bases from J, leaving 8 bases between. The CDR3 runs to 15 residues. Germline CDR1 is MDHEN and CDR2 is SYDVKM. The CDR3 DNA follows: TGTGCCAGCAGTTTATGGGGGGCGTCTAACTATGGCTACACCTTC. Translation gives CASSLWGASNYGYTF.

This clone showed up just a few times. V is TRBV5-1 and J is TRBJ2-6, with D perhaps TRBD1 (7 bases). V lost 4 bases to trimming and J lost 2 bases, with 13 bases between them. The CDR3 is 16 residues long. Germline values: CDR1 SGHRS, CDR2 YFSETQ. In nucleotides, the CDR3 is TGCGCCAGCAGCCCCCAGGGGGGAGCTGGGGCCAACGTCCTGACTTTC. Residues: CASSPQGGAGANVLTF. Together with reference TRBV5-1 and TRBJ2-6, the CDR3 gives the full variable domain: KAGVTQTPRYLIKTRGQQVTLSCSPISGHRSVSWYQQTPGQGLQFLFEYFSETQRNKGNFPGRFSGRQFSNSRSEMNVSTLELGDSALYLCASSPQGGAGANVLTFGAGSRLTVL.

The chain combines TRBV5-1 with TRBJ1-3; D remains unclear. CDR3 length: 15 residues. V shed 1 base and J shed 0 bases, with 8 bases lying between them. Per germline, CDR1 SGHRS and CDR2 YFSETQ. The CDR3 protein is CASSLTVSSGNTIYF. In nucleotides, the CDR3 is TGCGCCAGCAGCTTGACAGTCTCCTCTGGAAACACCATATATTTT.

This sequence joins TRBV5-1 and TRBJ2-1; either TRBD1 or TRBD2 may fit D (7 bases each). The germline CDR1 and CDR2 sequences are SGHRS and YFSETQ. V was trimmed by 0 bases and J by 5 bases, leaving 21 bases between them. CDR3 size: 18 residues. The CDR3 nucleotides are TGCGCCAGCAGCTTGGTCCCACCCCCGACAGGGACTAACAATGAGCAGTTCTTC. It yields the protein CASSLVPPPTGTNNEQFF.

V is TRBV19 and J is TRBJ1-1; 8 nucleotides align to TRBD1. This CDR3 region has 14 residues. V gave up 4 bases and J gave up 1 base; unmatched junction bases: 2. From germline, CDR1 is LNHDA and CDR2 SQIVND (reference sequence). CDR3 in DNA: TGTGCCAGTAGTACCGGACAGGGGAACACTGAAGCTTTCTTT. Its translation is CASSTGQGNTEAFF. Full variable domain (outside the CDR3, taken from reference TRBV19 and TRBJ1-1): DGGITQSPKYLFRKEGQNVTLSCEQNLNHDAMYWYRQDPGQGLRLIYYSQIVNDFQKGDIAEGYSVSREKKESFPLTVTSAQKNPTAFYLCASSTGQGNTEAFFGQGTRLTVV.